This entry is about one T cell receptor beta chain. The target of this receptor is not known. The library was produced with 5' RACE. Each TCR library was prepared from roughly 3,800 ng of total RNA. cDNA was synthesized with SMARTScribe reverse transcriptase in eight separate reactions per sample. During cDNA synthesis, template switching was used to introduce unique molecular identifiers that contained a 6-nucleotide sample barcode. Two nested PCRs of about 15 and 9 cycles amplified the TCRalpha and TCRbeta cDNA, and bead purification followed each PCR. Before amplification, the cDNA was treated with uracil DNA-glycosylase and purified using the QIAquick PCR purification kit. In the second PCR, Illumina TruSeq-compatible adapters and sample-specific barcodes were added. Library quality and concentration were assessed using TapeStation and Qubit, and approximately 5 ng of each library was pooled. Pooled libraries were sequenced on an Illumina HiSeq2500 single-index Rapid Run with 2 x 100 bp reads and custom sequencing primers. As for the original processing: PCR and sequencing errors were corrected by UMI-based consensus assembly using MiGEC version 1.2.6. V(D)J alignment, clonotype assembly and CDR3 extraction were performed with MiXCR version 2.1.1. To normalise gene usage, clonotype sharing and MAIT/NKT TCR abundance, the analysis used the top 1000, 10 000 and 20 000 clonotypes per sample. After downsampling to 27 000 UMIs, diversity was calculated as the inverse Simpson index using the vegan R package. Statistical testing used paired Mann-Whitney U tests on the discordant twin pairs and applied Benjamini-Hochberg correction for multiple testing. TCRdb reprocessed the reads, reporting each CDR3 protein sequence once and no DNA. The authors' filters were not applied to this entry. For this sample, the table gives 300,000 to 450,000 distinct CDR3 sequences. 2% to 3% of the sample comes from the top ten.

These data originate in a study of monozygotic twins with inflammatory bowel disease (dated by TCRdb to between 2018 and 2021). For the study in its entirety: In total, around 28 monozygotic twin pairs made up the full study: 19 Danish pairs, all IBD-discordant, plus nine German pairs, of which four were IBD-concordant and five were IBD-discordant. The search for disease-associated traits relied mainly on comparing IBD patients with their genetically identical healthy co-twins within discordant pairs. Each individual had, on average, about 151 000 unique TCRalpha sequences and 181 000 unique TCRbeta sequences available for analysis.

There are 14 amino acids in the CDR3, from cysteine to phenylalanine inclusive. The DNA is unrecorded. CDR1 and CDR2 were assigned from the germline V gene as SGHDN and FVKESK. From each donor, a roughly 2.3 ml peripheral blood sample was collected into PAXgene tubes and stored at -80 degrees C. Without T cell sorting, total RNA was isolated from whole blood using the PAXgene blood miRNA kit on an automated QIAcube. Peripheral blood from monozygotic twin pairs who were concordant or discordant for inflammatory bowel disease underwent deep TCRalpha and TCRbeta repertoire profiling using unique molecular barcoding. Smoking habits were recorded for all twin pairs, with individuals classified as current, former or never smokers. Overall results and qualifications from the work: Repertoire similarity did not differ between concordant and discordant twins, which could be due to limited statistical power. The analysis was unable to tell apart different T cell subtypes. IBD patients shared fewer clonotypes with other individuals than healthy twins did, most markedly in patients showing signs of disease activity. TCRbeta repertoire diversity, by inverse Simpson index, was decreased in IBD patients compared with their healthy co-twins. Differing immunosuppressive treatments among patients may have added background noise and inter-individual variability to the repertoires. The results gave no support for a single strong signal or clonotype linked to IBD.

The chain couples TRBV14 to TRBJ2-7; absent DNA, TCRdb's TRBD1 call cannot be checked. The sequence derives from a human donor with ulcerative colitis or Crohn's disease, or a healthy co-twin of an affected twin (not recorded which). Sequenced material: blood. The CDR3 protein: CASSQEQGIYEQYF.